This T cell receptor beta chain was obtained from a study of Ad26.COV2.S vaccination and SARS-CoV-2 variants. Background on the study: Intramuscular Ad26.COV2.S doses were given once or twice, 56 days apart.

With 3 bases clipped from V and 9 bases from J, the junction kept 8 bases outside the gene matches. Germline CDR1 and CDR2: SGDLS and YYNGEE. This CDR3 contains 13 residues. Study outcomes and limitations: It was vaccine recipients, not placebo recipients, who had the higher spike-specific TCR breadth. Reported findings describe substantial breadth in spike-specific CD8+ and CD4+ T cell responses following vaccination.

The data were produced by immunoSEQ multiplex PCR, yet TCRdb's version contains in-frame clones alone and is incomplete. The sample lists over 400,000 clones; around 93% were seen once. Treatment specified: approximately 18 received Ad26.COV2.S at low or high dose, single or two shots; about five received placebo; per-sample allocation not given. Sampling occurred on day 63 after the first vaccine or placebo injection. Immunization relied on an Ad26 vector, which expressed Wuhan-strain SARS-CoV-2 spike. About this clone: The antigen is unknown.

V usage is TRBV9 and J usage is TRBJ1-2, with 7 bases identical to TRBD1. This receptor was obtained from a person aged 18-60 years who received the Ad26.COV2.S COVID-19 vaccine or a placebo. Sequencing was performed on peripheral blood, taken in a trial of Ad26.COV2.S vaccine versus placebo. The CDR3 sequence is CASSDGQVYRYTF. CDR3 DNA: TGTGCCAGCAGCGACGGACAGGTATATCGCTACACCTTC.